Listed here are 28 T cell receptor beta chains from one sample, sequenced in a study of shared clonotypes between healthy human individuals. This table comes from immunoSEQ multiplex PCR, and its TCRdb copy is limited to in-frame clones, with some not included. The sample holds about 490,000 clones, approximately 78% seen once. The source material was PBMCs. These receptors were taken from a woman between 40 and 55 years old in good health. Some clones in this sample may be carry-over from other donors' samples.

The DNA for the CDR3 is TGTGCCTGGCAGGGAATTTATGGCTACACCTTC. It encodes CAWQGIYGYTF. This chain uses TRBV30 with TRBJ1-2; possibly TRBD1 for D (5 bases). The CDR3 totals 11 residues. Trimming took off 5 bases at V and 5 bases at J, with 9 bases between the two ends. The germline V gene has CDR1 GTSNPN and CDR2 SVGIG (reference sequence).

The chain uses TRBV19 and TRBJ2-7, with TRBD1 identical over 10 bases. Germline CDR1 reads LNHDA; CDR2 reads SQIVND (reference sequence). J was trimmed by 1 base and V by 0 bases; bases with no gene match: 6. The CDR3 is made up of 17 amino acids. The CDR3 is CASSIDLRTGGSYEQYF. The CDR3 region has the DNA TGTGCCAGTAGTATAGATCTGAGGACAGGGGGTTCCTACGAGCAGTACTTC.

Only a few counts were recorded for this clone. This rearrangement joins TRBV5-4 to TRBJ2-1; no firm D call. There are 16 residues in the CDR3. CDR1 and CDR2 from the germline V gene are SGHNT and YYREEE (reference sequence). V was cut by 0 bases and J by 0 bases, with 10 bases left in between. As DNA, the CDR3 is TGTGCCAGCAGCTTGGATCAGTGGAGCTCCTACAATGAGCAGTTCTTC. The encoded protein is CASSLDQWSSYNEQFF.

The chain employs TRBV25-1 and TRBJ1-4, with D maybe TRBD1 (5 bases). Trimming left V 6 bases short and J 7 bases short, with 12 bases between. Germline CDR1 is MGHDK and CDR2 is SYGVNS. This CDR3 has 13 residues. The DNA for the CDR3 is TGTGCCAGCAGACAGGTACCGAGTGAAAAACTGTTTTTT. Translating gives CASRQVPSEKLFF.

V and J are TRBV6-6 and TRBJ1-2; tentatively, D is TRBD1 (6 bases). CDR1 is MNHNY and CDR2 is SVGAGI in the germline V gene (reference sequence). The CDR3 runs 13 residues. Trimming pared 5 bases from V and 8 bases from J, leaving 15 bases between. CDR3 protein: CASSQQGMRGYTF. In nucleotides, the CDR3 is TGTGCCAGCAGTCAACAGGGAATGCGGGGCTACACCTTC.

The chain carries TRBV10-3 and TRBJ2-5; no clear D gene. The DNA matches TRBJ2-7 better at its end, which makes the J call doubtful. The CDR3 is 13 residues long. Germline-derived CDR1 and CDR2 are ENHRY and SYGVKD. CDR3 bases: TGTGCCATCAGGACTCCTCAGACGCTCGAGCAGTACTTC. Amino acid sequence: CAIRTPQTLEQYF.

This clone was recorded at least ten times. The rearrangement links TRBV6-1 to TRBJ2-7; 9 bases line up with TRBD1. Germline CDR1 and CDR2: MNHNS and SASEGT. V shed 0 bases and J 4 bases; nucleotides not matched to a gene: 4. The CDR3 has 15 amino acids. This CDR3 is CASSEAGTGRYEQYF. CDR3 bases: TGTGCCAGCAGTGAAGCAGGGACAGGGCGTTACGAGCAGTACTTC.

This sequence joins TRBV6-1 and TRBJ2-3; D not certain. The V gene's germline CDR1 is MNHNS and CDR2 SASEGT. The CDR3 totals 15 residues. Trimming cost V 2 bases and J 5 bases, with 14 bases left between them. The CDR3 protein is CASSESWVLIDTQYF. CDR3 DNA: TGTGCCAGCAGTGAATCGTGGGTTTTGATAGATACGCAGTATTTT.

This clone has a handful of counts. The chain recombines TRBV28 with TRBJ1-2, with D possibly matching TRBD1 (6 bases). The V end was cut by 6 bases, the J end by 4 bases, with 18 bases between. The CDR3 consists of 15 residues. The germline V gene encodes CDR1 MDHEN and CDR2 SYDVKM. Here the CDR3 reads CASSYTGFRPYGYTF. Written as DNA, the CDR3 is TGTGCCAGCAGCTACACAGGGTTTCGTCCCTATGGCTACACCTTC.

V is TRBV7-9 and J is TRBJ1-4; D remains ambiguous. The CDR3 totals 16 residues. V lost 2 bases to trimming and J lost 4 bases, with 14 bases between them. Germline CDR1 SEHNR, CDR2 FQNEAQ (reference sequence). In DNA form, the CDR3 reads TGTGCCAGCAGCTTATGGTCGGGCACCGGTAATGAAAAACTGTTTTTT. Translated: CASSLWSGTGNEKLFF.

This clone was picked up a small number of times. The rearrangement uses TRBV28 and TRBJ1-1; perhaps TRBD1 as D (5 bases). The germline V gene encodes CDR1 MDHEN and CDR2 SYDVKM. CDR3 length: 15 amino acids. V was pared by 5 bases and J by 3 bases, with 16 bases between. CDR3 nucleotides: TGTGCCAGCAGTCCCCCGGGGGACGGACACACTGAAGCTTTCTTT. This gives the protein CASSPPGDGHTEAFF. The entire variable domain, with the rest obtained from reference TRBV28 and TRBJ1-1, is as follows: DVKVTQSSRYLVKRTGEKVFLECVQDMDHENMFWYRQDPGLGLRLIYFSYDVKMKEKGDIPEGYSVSREKKERFSLILESASTNQTSMYLCASSPPGDGHTEAFFGQGTRLTVV.

This clone was found once. CDR3 in DNA: TGTGCCAGCAGAGACAGGGGGCGCGGGACCGGGGAGCTGTTTTTT. As protein: CASRDRGRGTGELFF. The chain joins TRBV6-1 to TRBJ2-2; 10 bases line up with TRBD1. The CDR3 extends over 15 amino acids. The germline V gene has CDR1 MNHNS and CDR2 SASEGT. Germline trimming cut 6 bases from V and 5 bases from J; bases unmatched to any gene: 6.

The chain joins TRBV11-2 to TRBJ2-7, with D perhaps TRBD2 (6 bases). Germline CDR1 and CDR2: SGHAT and FQNNGV. V was clipped by 5 bases and J by 4 bases, with 27 bases between them. The CDR3 contains 18 residues. In nucleotides, the CDR3 is TGTGCCAGCAGCGGTGCAGGGTTCGCTAGCGAAAAACTGTACGAGCAGTACTTC. Translation gives CASSGAGFASEKLYEQYF.

The chain combines TRBV4-1 with TRBJ2-1; 10 positions agree with TRBD2. Germline loops: CDR1 MGHRA, CDR2 YSYEKL. This CDR3 is 15 amino acids long. V was pared by 4 bases and J by 2 bases, with 2 bases of the junction left unmatched. Here the CDR3 DNA reads TGCGCCAGCAGCCGGCTAGCGGGGGCCTACAATGAGCAGTTCTTC. It codes for CASSRLAGAYNEQFF.

The V gene is TRBV20-1, the J gene TRBJ2-1; D is uncertain. CDR1 and CDR2 (germline): DFQATT, SNEGSKA (reference sequence). V was cut by 4 bases and J by 2 bases, with 0 bases left in between. The CDR3 sequence is 10 residues long. The CDR3 sequence: CSATYNEQFF. CDR3 nucleotides: TGCAGTGCTACCTACAATGAGCAGTTCTTC.

This clone was detected once. This chain connects TRBV7-8 to TRBJ2-1; tentative D call: TRBD2 (6 bases). The CDR3 runs 14 residues. Trimming pared 4 bases from V and 0 bases from J, leaving 7 bases between. Germline CDR1 and CDR2: SGHVS and FQNEAQ. As DNA, the CDR3 is TGTGCCAGCAGCTCCGGGAGCTCCTACAATGAGCAGTTCTTC. Translating gives CASSSGSSYNEQFF.

V and J are TRBV7-2 and TRBJ2-1, with D possibly TRBD2 on 6 matching bases. This CDR3 has 14 amino acids. V lost 4 bases and J 8 bases, leaving 15 bases between the germline ends. The germline CDR1 and CDR2 sequences are SGHTA and FQGNSA. Here the CDR3 DNA reads TGTGCCAGCAGCTCTGCTCGAACGGGGGATGAGCAGTTCTTC. Translated: CASSSARTGDEQFF.

In its sample, this clone was seen many times. The V call is TRBV29-1, the J call TRBJ2-5, with TRBD1 matching over 7 bases. CDR3 length equals 12 residues. V dropped 7 bases and J dropped 1; count of bases not matched to a gene: 3. The germline gives CDR1 SQVTM, CDR2 ANQGSEA. DNA of the CDR3: TGCAGCGGGGGGACAGCCCAAGAGACCCAGTACTTC. It is translated as CSGGTAQETQYF.

A word on this clone: A much bigger clone sits one base away, suggesting this may be a read error. J is TRBJ2-2 and V is TRBV29-1, with a weak D call TRBD2 (6 bases). CDR1 SQVTM and CDR2 ANQGSEA come from the germline V gene. CDR3 length: 14 residues. The CDR3 DNA sequence: TGCAGCGTTGAAGATGGCGGGGCCACCGGGGAGCAGTTTTTT. Its translation: CSVEDGGATGEQFF.

In the case of this clone: Without the conserved terminal phenylalanine or tryptophan, this CDR3 likely stems from a read error. V usage is TRBV30 and J usage is TRBJ1-1; the D gene is possibly TRBD1 (6 bases). CDR1 and CDR2 from the germline V gene are GTSNPN and SVGIG (reference sequence). There are 14 residues in the CDR3. The CDR3 reads CAWSGQTMNAEAFL. In DNA, the CDR3 is TGTGCCTGGAGCGGACAGACGATGAACGCTGAAGCTTTCCTT.

The chain carries TRBV11-1 and TRBJ2-7; D gene ambiguous. The CDR3 contains 14 residues. Germline V gives CDR1 SGHAT, CDR2 FQDESV (reference sequence). V dropped 4 bases and J dropped 0 bases, with 10 bases sitting between them. The DNA of the CDR3 is TGTGCCAGCAGCTCCGGACCAAACTCCTACGAGCAGTACTTC. Its translation is CASSSGPNSYEQYF. Combining the CDR3 with reference TRBV11-1 and TRBJ2-7 gives the whole variable domain EAEVAQSPRYKITEKSQAVAFWCDPISGHATLYWYRQILGQGPELLVQFQDESVVDDSQLPKDRFSAERLKGVDSTLKIQPAELGDSAMYLCASSSGPNSYEQYFGPGTRLTVT.

Ten or more counts support this clone. The rearrangement uses TRBV30 and TRBJ1-2; D unresolved. The CDR3 is made up of 11 amino acids. V was clipped by 4 bases and J by 4 bases, with 7 bases between them. Germline V gene data show CDR1 as GTSNPN and CDR2 as SVGIG (reference sequence). CDR3 protein: CAWTGFYGYTF. The CDR3 bases are TGTGCCTGGACGGGGTTCTATGGCTACACCTTC.

This sequence joins TRBV30 and TRBJ1-3; tentatively, D is TRBD1 (5 bases). Between the trimmed V and J ends, which lost 4 bases and 0 bases, there was a span of 13 bases. This CDR3 comprises 15 residues. Germline V gives CDR1 GTSNPN, CDR2 SVGIG (reference sequence). This CDR3 reads CAWTGALTSGNTIYF. Written as DNA, the CDR3 is TGTGCCTGGACCGGGGCACTCACCTCTGGAAACACCATATATTTT.

This chain joins TRBV4-3 and TRBJ2-1; 13 bases align to TRBD2. V was pared by 0 bases and J by 11 bases, with 7 bases of the junction left unmatched. CDR3 size: 16 residues. Germline assignment: CDR1 LGHNA and CDR2 YSLEER. The CDR3 region is CASSQERGLAGWQQFF. For the CDR3, the DNA is TGCGCCAGCAGCCAAGAACGGGGACTAGCGGGGTGGCAGCAGTTCTTC.

V usage is TRBV30 and J usage is TRBJ2-4; D is perhaps TRBD2 (7 bases). CDR1 and CDR2 (germline): GTSNPN, SVGIG (reference sequence). The CDR3 totals 14 residues. V lost 5 bases to trimming and J lost 6 bases, with 17 bases between them. CDR3 residues: CAWGEGGPGNIQYF. The CDR3 DNA is TGTGCCTGGGGCGAGGGGGGGCCGGGAAACATTCAGTACTTC.

The V and J genes are TRBV27 and TRBJ1-5, with TRBD1 matching 7 bases. Per the germline V gene, CDR1 is MNHEY and CDR2 is SMNVEV (reference sequence). The CDR3 is 14 residues long. The trim removed 1 base at V and 5 bases at J, leaving 2 bases unmatched. The CDR3 DNA sequence: TGTGCCAGCAGTTTATGGCAGGGGGATCAGCCCCAGCATTTT. Its translation: CASSLWQGDQPQHF.

This clone showed up many times. The genes are TRBV11-1 and TRBJ2-1; a possible D gene is TRBD2 (6 bases). CDR1 and CDR2 (germline): SGHAT, FQDESV (reference sequence). This CDR3 spans 16 amino acids. V was clipped by 5 bases and J by 7 bases, with 21 bases between them. The CDR3 DNA follows: TGTGCCAGCAGCCCCCCGCGACGGGAGTTTGTTAATGAGCAGTTCTTC. Translated, it gives CASSPPRREFVNEQFF. Using reference TRBV11-1 and TRBJ2-1 for the parts outside the CDR3, the full variable domain is EAEVAQSPRYKITEKSQAVAFWCDPISGHATLYWYRQILGQGPELLVQFQDESVVDDSQLPKDRFSAERLKGVDSTLKIQPAELGDSAMYLCASSPPRREFVNEQFFGPGTRLTVL.

The chain combines TRBV6-5 with TRBJ2-2, with 7 positions matching TRBD2. There are 13 residues in the CDR3. V dropped 6 bases and J dropped 7; count of bases not matched to a gene: 5. The germline V gene encodes CDR1 MNHEY and CDR2 SVGAGI. For the CDR3, the DNA is TGTGCCAGCAGCGGACTAGATTACGGGGAGCTGTTTTTT. This gives the protein CASSGLDYGELFF.